The rows below give T cell receptor beta chains drawn from one sample of a study of blood T cell repertoires in COVID-19. The repertoire was sequenced with immunoSEQ multiplex PCR; TCRdb's copy has only in-frame clones and lacks some. The sample has around 250,000 clones; under 90% are singletons. The sequenced sample was PBMCs or T cells enriched from blood (not recorded which). The source is a man in his late teens or twenties who had recovered from COVID-19. Each CDR3 is given with its conserved first and last residue. Each record gives: D gene, CDR3 length, V gene, clone size, J gene, CDR3 protein, CDR3 DNA. The D gene is left open where the match is weak. Where a row states a size, it is once, few, many or the class of an expanded clone; other rows omit it.

>.|14|TRBV4-1|.|TRBJ1-5
CASSQAAGNQPQHF
TGCGCCAGCAGCCAAGCCGCAGGCAATCAGCCCCAGCATTTT
>.|16|TRBV27|once|TRBJ2-7
CASRPRGGISSYEQYF
TGTGCCAGCCGCCCAAGGGGCGGGATTAGCTCCTACGAGCAGTACTTC
>.|15|TRBV7-2|.|TRBJ2-5
CASSLENLAGGTQYF
TGTGCCAGCAGCTTAGAAAATCTAGCCGGAGGGACCCAGTACTTC
>TRBD1|13|TRBV14|.|TRBJ1-2
CASTGQGDYGYTF
TGTGCCAGCACCGGACAGGGGGACTATGGCTACACCTTC
>TRBD2|15|TRBV2|.|TRBJ2-1
CASRLTSGIVNEQFF
TGTGCCAGCAGACTGACTAGCGGGATCGTCAATGAGCAGTTCTTC
>.|15|TRBV6-1|few|TRBJ2-3
CASSEFGGSTDTQYF
TGTGCCAGCAGTGAGTTTGGGGGGAGCACAGATACGCAGTATTTT
>TRBD2|19|TRBV7-9|once|TRBJ2-1
CASSLAGLAGGFSYNEQFF
TGTGCCAGCAGCTTAGCTGGGCTAGCGGGAGGGTTCTCCTACAATGAGCAGTTCTTC
>.|15|TRBV5-1|.|TRBJ1-3
CASSPSLPSGNTIYF
TGCGCCAGCAGCCCTAGCCTCCCCTCTGGAAACACCATATATTTT
>TRBD1|14|TRBV7-3|.|TRBJ1-2
CASSPTQGAYGYTF
TGTGCCAGCAGCCCAACTCAGGGGGCCTATGGCTACACCTTC
>TRBD2|16|TRBV2|.|TRBJ2-3
CASSGLAGYQTDTQYF
TGTGCCAGCAGTGGACTAGCGGGATATCAGACAGATACGCAGTATTTT
>.|15|TRBV19|few|TRBJ1-5
CASSIVSGGNQPQHF
TGTGCCAGTAGTATAGTTTCAGGGGGCAATCAGCCCCAGCATTTT
>TRBD1|14|TRBV3-1/TRBV3-2|once|TRBJ2-1
CASSRQGLGNEQFF
TGTGCCAGCAGCCGACAGGGTCTTGGTAATGAGCAGTTCTTC
>.|13|TRBV6-4|.|TRBJ2-7
CASRRDRRYEQYF
TGTGCCAGCAGGCGAGACAGGCGTTACGAGCAGTACTTC
>TRBD1|16|TRBV18|.|TRBJ1-3
CASSPTTGDHGNTIYF
TGTGCCAGCTCACCGACGACAGGGGACCATGGAAACACCATATATTTT
>TRBD2|14|TRBV7-3|.|TRBJ2-2
CASRLAGGTGELFF
TGTGCCAGCAGACTAGCGGGCGGAACCGGGGAGCTGTTTTTT
>.|14|TRBV10-3|.|TRBJ2-2
CAISLGLNTGELFF
TGTGCCATCAGTCTGGGACTGAACACCGGGGAGCTGTTTTTT
>.|14|TRBV28|.|TRBJ2-7
CASSPPGLSYEQYF
TGTGCCAGCAGTCCTCCGGGACTTTCCTACGAGCAGTACTTC
>.|13|TRBV3-1/TRBV3-2|.|TRBJ1-2
CASSSAGGNGYTF
TGTGCCAGCAGCTCCGCGGGTGGCAATGGCTACACCTTC
>.|15|TRBV12-5|.|TRBJ1-6
CASGLGTAIGSPLHF
TGTGCTAGTGGTTTGGGGACAGCGATTGGTTCACCCCTCCACTTT
>.|15|TRBV18|.|TRBJ1-2
CASSVWTTGHGDYTF
TGTGCCAGCTCTGTATGGACAACCGGCCATGGTGACTACACCTTC
>TRBD2|12|TRBV7-2|.|TRBJ2-7
CASSLGLAEQYF
TGTGCCAGCAGCCTAGGACTAGCCGAGCAGTACTTC
>.|14|TRBV14|.|TRBJ2-7
CASRRAGHSYEQYF
TGTGCCAGCAGGAGAGCAGGACATTCCTACGAGCAGTACTTC
>TRBD1|14|TRBV28|.|TRBJ1-4
CASSPTGVREKLFF
TGTGCCAGCAGCCCGACAGGGGTCCGTGAAAAACTGTTTTTT
>TRBD1|14|TRBV27|once|TRBJ2-5
CASSLGRGRETQYF
TGTGCCAGCAGTTTGGGCAGGGGGCGAGAGACCCAGTACTTC
>TRBD2|16|TRBV5-1|.|TRBJ2-1
CASSLGAGGSYNEQFF
TGCGCCAGCAGCTTGGGAGCGGGGGGCTCCTACAATGAGCAGTTCTTC
>.|14|TRBV28|.|TRBJ1-1
CASSSGGGLTEAFF
TGTGCCAGCAGTTCCGGCGGGGGGTTGACTGAAGCTTTCTTT
>.|11|TRBV6-5|.|TRBJ2-1
CASRTVAEQFF
TGTGCCAGCAGAACGGTAGCTGAGCAGTTCTTC
>.|17|TRBV30|.|TRBJ2-2
CAWSERLLETNTGELFF
TGTGCCTGGAGTGAGAGGCTTCTTGAAACAAACACCGGGGAGCTGTTTTTT
>.|12|TRBV19|once|TRBJ1-1
CASSPGRVGAFF
TGTGCCAGTAGTCCCGGGCGGGTTGGAGCTTTCTTT
>TRBD1|14|TRBV11-2|once|TRBJ1-2
CASSISDRNYGYTF
TGTGCCAGCAGCATCTCGGACAGGAACTATGGCTACACCTTC
>TRBD2|16|TRBV19|.|TRBJ2-5
CASAAPGGGRVETQYF
TGTGCCAGCGCCGCACCAGGCGGGGGGAGGGTAGAGACCCAGTACTTC
>TRBD1|14|TRBV27|.|TRBJ1-2
CASSLKQGARGYTF
TGTGCCAGCAGTTTAAAGCAGGGGGCTCGGGGCTACACCTTC
>.|13|TRBV4-1|once|TRBJ2-5
CASSQPAGETQYF
TGCGCCAGCAGCCAGCCCGCGGGGGAGACCCAGTACTTC
>TRBD2|16|TRBV11-2|.|TRBJ2-2
CASSPRSGGVTGELFF
TGTGCCAGCAGCCCCCGAAGCGGGGGGGTGACCGGGGAGCTGTTTTTT
>TRBD1|15|TRBV7-9|.|TRBJ1-2
CASSLAPTGSEGYTF
TGTGCCAGCAGCTTGGCCCCGACAGGGTCGGAAGGCTACACCTTC
>TRBD2|16|TRBV7-9|.|TRBJ2-5
CASSLGAGDSQETQYF
TGTGCCAGCAGCTTGGGCGCGGGGGACTCCCAAGAGACCCAGTACTTC
>.|17|TRBV27|.|TRBJ2-1
CASSLSAGLSSYNEQFF
TGTGCCAGCAGTTTATCCGCAGGCCTCTCCTCCTACAATGAGCAGTTCTTC
>TRBD2|18|TRBV5-1|.|TRBJ2-3
CASSLGSSGGASTDTQYF
TGCGCCAGCAGCTTGGGATCTAGCGGGGGGGCGAGCACAGATACGCAGTATTTT
>.|14|TRBV6-6|.|TRBJ2-1
CASRRPGEYNEQFF
TGTGCCAGCAGAAGGCCGGGGGAGTACAATGAGCAGTTCTTC
>TRBD2|15|TRBV5-1|.|TRBJ2-3
CASSRREVQGDTQYF
TGCGCCAGCAGCAGGCGGGAGGTTCAGGGAGATACGCAGTATTTT
>.|14|TRBV5-4|few|TRBJ1-4
CASSLAGVNEKLFF
TGTGCCAGCAGCTTGGCAGGGGTTAATGAAAAACTGTTTTTT
>.|13|TRBV11-3|.|TRBJ2-7
CASSANRDYEQYF
TGTGCCAGCAGCGCAAACCGGGACTACGAGCAGTACTTC
>TRBD2|14|TRBV15|once|TRBJ2-7
CATSIAGGFYEQYF
TGTGCCACCAGCATTGCGGGAGGATTCTACGAGCAGTACTTC
>.|13|TRBV24-1|few|TRBJ1-1
CATSDLQGTEAFF
TGTGCCACCAGTGATTTGCAGGGCACTGAAGCTTTCTTT
>.|14|TRBV5-4|.|TRBJ2-5
CASSLIQGRETQYF
TGTGCCAGCAGCCTAATACAGGGGAGGGAGACCCAGTACTTC
>TRBD2|15|TRBV9|.|TRBJ2-5
CASSGGLAGEETQYF
TGTGCCAGCAGCGGGGGACTAGCGGGAGAAGAGACCCAGTACTTC